A single sample gave rise to the 27 T cell receptor beta chains below, sequenced in a study of blood T cells in healthy people across ages. Together with a sample-barcoded 5' primer, a J-beta primer mix was included in a second PCR lasting about 6 to 12 cycles. TCRdb independently ran MiXCR on the 5' RACE reads; one entry per CDR3 protein. In the table there are 800,000 to 900,000 distinct CDR3 sequences, under 80% of which are singletons. Input material: blood. These receptors originate from a man aged 30 to 45 in good health.

The chain is built from TRBV4-3 and TRBJ2-7, with D unresolved. Germline lookup yields CDR1 LGHNA and CDR2 YSLEER. This CDR3 contains 13 residues. V dropped 0 bases and J dropped 7 bases, with 10 bases sitting between them. The CDR3 bases are TGCGCCAGCAGCCAAGACTACTTTGGAGAGCAGTACTTC. Translation gives CASSQDYFGEQYF.

The chain combines TRBV7-9 with TRBJ1-2, with D maybe TRBD1 (5 bases). V lost 2 bases and J 2 bases, leaving 12 bases between the germline ends. Per the germline V gene, CDR1 is SEHNR and CDR2 is FQNEAQ (reference sequence). This CDR3 is 15 amino acids long. The CDR3 reads CASSLLTRQNYGYTF. The CDR3 nucleotides read TGTGCCAGCAGCTTATTGACCCGACAGAACTATGGCTACACCTTC.

The chain recombines TRBV7-9 with TRBJ2-1; D gene ambiguous. CDR1 SEHNR and CDR2 FQNEAQ come from the germline V gene (reference sequence). The ends were cut back, 1 base at V and 9 bases at J, with 7 bases in the middle. CDR3 length equals 12 residues. The CDR3 sequence is CASSLGLSEQFF. The CDR3, as DNA: TGTGCCAGCAGCTTAGGGTTAAGTGAGCAGTTCTTC.

DNA of the CDR3: TGTGCCAGCAGTTACTCGTCTTCACTAGCGGGGTGGGATGAGCAGTTCTTC. Translated, it gives CASSYSSSLAGWDEQFF. This sequence joins TRBV6-2 or TRBV6-3 and TRBJ2-1; 10 bases map to TRBD2. Germline V gene sequence: CDR1 MNHEY, CDR2 SVGEGT. V trimming: 0 bases; J trimming: 8 bases; junction bases outside the gene matches: 10. The CDR3 loop spans 17 amino acids.

In this sample, this clonotype turned up a few times. The chain recombines TRBV5-1 with TRBJ2-7, with D tentatively TRBD1 (6 bases). CDR1 is SGHRS and CDR2 is YFSETQ in the germline V gene. Trimming took 0 bases from V and 1 from J, leaving 14 bases between them. CDR3 length: 16 residues. The CDR3 here is CASSLGGGVSSYEQYF. The DNA of the CDR3 is TGCGCCAGCAGCTTGGGAGGGGGAGTTTCGTCCTACGAGCAGTACTTC. The full variable domain, its missing parts supplied by reference TRBV5-1 and TRBJ2-7, is KAGVTQTPRYLIKTRGQQVTLSCSPISGHRSVSWYQQTPGQGLQFLFEYFSETQRNKGNFPGRFSGRQFSNSRSEMNVSTLELGDSALYLCASSLGGGVSSYEQYFGPGTRLTVT.

Only a few counts were recorded for this clonotype. This chain uses TRBV29-1 with TRBJ2-7; maybe TRBD1 (6 bases). The V gene lost 7 bases and the J gene lost 3 bases, with 19 bases spanning the gap. The germline gives CDR1 SQVTM, CDR2 ANQGSEA. This CDR3 comprises 14 residues. In DNA form, the CDR3 reads TGCAGCGCCACTTGGGGGCAGACCCTCTACGAGCAGTACTTC. Translation: CSATWGQTLYEQYF.

Here the CDR3 reads CASSWGGVSSYNEQFF. Written as DNA, the CDR3 is TGCGCCAGCAGTTGGGGGGGGGTGAGCTCCTACAATGAGCAGTTCTTC. The V call is TRBV5-1, the J call TRBJ2-1, with 7 bases lining up with TRBD2. This CDR3 contains 16 residues. CDR1 is SGHRS, CDR2 YFSETQ, per germline. With 5 bases clipped from V and 0 bases from J, the junction kept 8 bases outside the gene matches.

This CDR3 reads CASSSTGSFNQPQHF. The DNA for the CDR3 is TGTGCCAGCAGTTCCACAGGTTCATTCAATCAGCCCCAGCATTTT. The chain links TRBV28 to TRBJ1-5; the D gene is possibly TRBD1 (5 bases). The CDR3 has 15 residues. The V end lost 4 bases, the J end lost 3 bases, and 13 bases lay between the germline ends. Germline V gene sequence: CDR1 MDHEN, CDR2 SYDVKM.

The J gene is TRBJ2-7, the V gene TRBV12-3 or TRBV12-4; a weak D match, TRBD1 (6 bases). Trimming pared 3 bases from V and 3 bases from J, leaving 12 bases between. The CDR3 is 14 amino acids. The CDR3 DNA is TGTGCCAGCAGTTTTCGTTACAGGGACTACGAGCAGTACTTC. It encodes CASSFRYRDYEQYF.

J is TRBJ1-1 and V is TRBV6-1; a possible D gene is TRBD1 (5 bases). Germline values: CDR1 MNHNS, CDR2 SASEGT. The length of the CDR3 is 16 residues. Deletions cut 6 bases from V and 1 base from J, with 18 bases between. The CDR3 bases are TGTGCCAGCAGGGAAACCGACAGAGTACCGAACACTGAAGCTTTCTTT. Residues: CASRETDRVPNTEAFF.

The chain carries TRBV10-3 and TRBJ2-1, with D possibly being TRBD2 (6 bases). V gave up 4 bases and J gave up 6 bases, with 16 bases separating them. Per the germline V gene, CDR1 is ENHRY and CDR2 is SYGVKD. The CDR3 consists of 15 residues. CDR3 loop: CAISGAGGVPNEQFF. Here the CDR3 DNA reads TGTGCCATCAGTGGCGCCGGAGGGGTCCCCAATGAGCAGTTCTTC.

V usage is TRBV10-3 and J usage is TRBJ2-7, with 9 bases lining up with TRBD1. Unmatched junction bases numbered 10, after V lost 10 bases and J lost 6 bases. The CDR3 runs 13 residues. Germline CDR1 reads ENHRY; CDR2 reads SYGVKD. CDR3: CATTGTGLTEQYF. The CDR3 nucleotides are TGTGCCACCACCGGGACAGGGTTAACCGAGCAGTACTTC.

This clonotype was detected ten times or more. J is TRBJ1-5 and V is TRBV28; D gene uncertain. Between the trimmed V and J ends, which lost 6 bases and 6 bases, there was a span of 9 bases. CDR1 is MDHEN and CDR2 is SYDVKM in the germline V gene. This CDR3 comprises 12 residues. Here the CDR3 reads CASRPGSQPQHF. The CDR3 region has the DNA TGTGCCAGCAGGCCCGGCTCTCAGCCCCAGCATTTT. Together with reference TRBV28 and TRBJ1-5, the CDR3 gives the full variable domain: DVKVTQSSRYLVKRTGEKVFLECVQDMDHENMFWYRQDPGLGLRLIYFSYDVKMKEKGDIPEGYSVSREKKERFSLILESASTNQTSMYLCASRPGSQPQHFGDGTRLSIL.

The CDR3, as DNA: TGTGCCAGCCAGGGAGGGGGCAGTGGCTACACCTTC. Encoded protein: CASQGGGSGYTF. The rearrangement links TRBV7-2 to TRBJ1-2; 7 nucleotides agree with TRBD1. The CDR3 loop spans 12 amino acids. Germline CDR1 reads SGHTA; CDR2 reads FQGNSA. With 8 bases clipped from V and 7 bases from J, the junction kept 7 bases outside the gene matches.

This clonotype showed up just a few times. The gene calls are TRBV20-1 and TRBJ2-3; no firm D call. This CDR3 contains 13 residues. Germline V gene lookup returns CDR1 DFQATT and CDR2 SNEGSKA (reference sequence). V was clipped by 3 bases and J by 0 bases, with 7 bases between them. CDR3 in DNA: TGCAGTGCTAGTAGGCCCAGCACAGATACGCAGTATTTT. It translates to CSASRPSTDTQYF.

This chain joins TRBV29-1 and TRBJ2-3, with 8 nucleotides matching TRBD1. The CDR3 is 14 amino acids. Germline values: CDR1 SQVTM, CDR2 ANQGSEA. The V segment lost 3 bases and the J segment 5 bases; nucleotides outside the gene matches: 7. The CDR3 sequence: CSVDGGTGGDTQYF. For the CDR3, the DNA is TGCAGCGTTGATGGGGGGACAGGTGGAGATACGCAGTATTTT.

The chain couples TRBV6-5 to TRBJ1-5; D gene ambiguous. V dropped 2 bases and J dropped 4 bases, with 9 bases sitting between them. CDR3 size: 14 residues. CDR1 is MNHEY and CDR2 is SVGAGI in the germline V gene. The CDR3 DNA sequence: TGTGCCAGCAGTTACGGCAGGTTTAATCAGCCCCAGCATTTT. It translates to CASSYGRFNQPQHF.

The chain is built from TRBV4-3 and TRBJ1-5, with 9 bases that match TRBD1. The CDR3 sequence is 17 residues long. CDR1 and CDR2 from the germline V gene are LGHNA and YSLEER. The ends lost 0 bases at V and 6 bases at J; junction bases unmatched: 9. This CDR3 is CASSQEPSGQGFQPQHF. The CDR3 bases are TGCGCCAGCAGCCAAGAACCCTCGGGACAGGGTTTTCAGCCCCAGCATTTT.

This clonotype was detected only a few times. CDR3 loop: CASTPGTGCFHEQYF. For the CDR3, the DNA is TGTGCCAGCACTCCAGGGACAGGGTGTTTCCACGAGCAGTACTTC. This rearrangement joins TRBV6-4 to TRBJ2-4, with 9 bases matching TRBD1. The DNA end is more similar to TRBJ2-7, so the J call may be wrong. CDR1 is MRHNA and CDR2 is SNTAGT in the germline V gene. The CDR3 covers 15 residues.

The chain combines TRBV20-1 with TRBJ1-2, with D possibly matching TRBD1 (6 bases). The CDR3 length is 14 residues. Germline loops: CDR1 DFQATT, CDR2 SNEGSKA (reference sequence). V was clipped by 6 bases and J by 4 bases, with 18 bases between them. CDR3: CSAPEGHNLYGYTF. The CDR3 DNA follows: TGCAGTGCCCCGGAGGGACACAATCTCTATGGCTACACCTTC.

V is TRBV29-1 and J is TRBJ2-1; D tentatively reads TRBD1 or TRBD2 (7 bases each). Deletions cut 5 bases from V and 5 bases from J, with 16 bases between. Per the germline V gene, CDR1 is SQVTM and CDR2 is ANQGSEA. The CDR3 covers 14 residues. CDR3 amino acids: CSVKGGDSDNEQFF. In DNA, the CDR3 is TGCAGCGTTAAAGGGGGGGACAGCGACAATGAGCAGTTCTTC.

The chain uses TRBV7-2 and TRBJ2-7, with TRBD2 matching over 14 bases. The CDR3 covers 15 residues. V gave up 5 bases and J gave up 7 bases; unmatched junction bases: 7. The germline gives CDR1 SGHTA, CDR2 FQGNSA. CDR3 bases: TGTGCCAGCAGCGCTGGGACTAGCGGGGGCAATGAGCAGTACTTC. As protein: CASSAGTSGGNEQYF.

This clonotype was seen more than once but under ten times. The CDR3 sequence is CASSDLYQETQYF. The CDR3 nucleotides are TGTGCCAGCAGTGACTTGTACCAAGAGACCCAGTACTTC. V usage is TRBV6-2 or TRBV6-3 and J usage is TRBJ2-5; D unclear. CDR3 length: 13 amino acids. Trimming cost V 5 bases and J 0 bases, with 7 bases left between them. Germline loops: CDR1 MNHEY, CDR2 SVGEGT.

V gene TRBV28 combines with J gene TRBJ2-7; TRBD1 matches 7 bases. Germline values: CDR1 MDHEN, CDR2 SYDVKM. This CDR3 is built from 15 residues. The junction had 9 bases not matched to a gene; V was cut back by 7 bases and J by 0 bases. The DNA of the CDR3 is TGTGCCAGCACCCGCAGGGGACAGAGCTCCTACGAGCAGTACTTC. This gives the protein CASTRRGQSSYEQYF.

Concerning this clonotype: An end of the junction does not agree with germline; a read error may underlie this. This chain connects TRBV12-3 or TRBV12-4 to TRBJ2-5; perhaps TRBD2 as D (6 bases). This CDR3 has 14 residues. This CDR3 is CASSPGGGRETRYF. Here the CDR3 DNA reads TGTGCCAGCAGTCCAGGAGGAGGGAGAGAGACCCGGTACTTC.

This chain uses TRBV6-2 or TRBV6-3 with TRBJ2-7, with TRBD2 as a possible D gene (5 bases). V lost 7 bases and J lost 0, with 16 bases in between. CDR3 length: 15 amino acids. CDR1 and CDR2 from the germline V gene are MNHEY and SVGEGT. CDR3 amino acids: CASTVGKTSSYEQYF. CDR3 nucleotide sequence: TGTGCCAGCACCGTCGGGAAAACGTCCTCCTACGAGCAGTACTTC.

This chain joins TRBV6-5 and TRBJ1-4; TRBD1 might be the D (5 bases). Germline assignment: CDR1 MNHEY and CDR2 SVGAGI. V lost 8 bases and J 6 bases, leaving 16 bases between the germline ends. The CDR3 contains 14 residues. The CDR3 sequence is CASRNPGSDEKLFF. The CDR3 bases are TGTGCCAGCCGTAACCCAGGGTCGGATGAAAAACTGTTTTTT.